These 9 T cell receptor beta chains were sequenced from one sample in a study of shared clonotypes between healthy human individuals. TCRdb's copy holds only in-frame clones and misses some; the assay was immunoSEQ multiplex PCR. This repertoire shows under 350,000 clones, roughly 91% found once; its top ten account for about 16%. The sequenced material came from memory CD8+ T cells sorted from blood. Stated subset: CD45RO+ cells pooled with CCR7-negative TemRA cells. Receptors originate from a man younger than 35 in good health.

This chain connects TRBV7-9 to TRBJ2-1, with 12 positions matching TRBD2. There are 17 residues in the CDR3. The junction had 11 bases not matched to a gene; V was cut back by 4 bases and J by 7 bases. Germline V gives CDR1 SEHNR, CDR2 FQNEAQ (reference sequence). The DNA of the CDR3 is TGTGCCAGCAGCTCCAGCGTTACTAGCGGGGGGTTGAATGAGCAGTTCTTC. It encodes CASSSSVTSGGLNEQFF.

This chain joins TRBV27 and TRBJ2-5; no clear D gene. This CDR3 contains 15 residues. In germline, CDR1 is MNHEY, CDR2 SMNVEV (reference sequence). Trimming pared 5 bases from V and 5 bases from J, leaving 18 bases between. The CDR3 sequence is CASSLNYPSRETQYF. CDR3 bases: TGTGCCAGCAGTCTAAATTACCCGAGCCGGGAGACCCAGTACTTC.

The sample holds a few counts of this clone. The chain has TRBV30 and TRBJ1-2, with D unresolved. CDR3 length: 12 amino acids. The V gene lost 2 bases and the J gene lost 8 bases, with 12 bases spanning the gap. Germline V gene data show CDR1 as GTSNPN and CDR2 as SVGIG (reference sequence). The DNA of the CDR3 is TGTGCCTGGAGTAGGCCCTTACTAGGCTACACCTTC. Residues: CAWSRPLLGYTF.

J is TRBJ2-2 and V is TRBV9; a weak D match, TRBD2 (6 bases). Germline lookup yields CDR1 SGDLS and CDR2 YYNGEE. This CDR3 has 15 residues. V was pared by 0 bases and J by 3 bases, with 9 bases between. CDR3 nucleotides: TGTGCCAGCAGCGTAGACGGGGGATACACCGGGGAGCTGTTTTTT. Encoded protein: CASSVDGGYTGELFF.

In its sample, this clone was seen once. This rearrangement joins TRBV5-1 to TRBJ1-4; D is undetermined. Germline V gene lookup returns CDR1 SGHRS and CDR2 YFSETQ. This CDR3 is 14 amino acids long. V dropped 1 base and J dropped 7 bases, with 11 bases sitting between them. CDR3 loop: CASSLWWEGEKLFF. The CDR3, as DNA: TGCGCCAGCAGCTTGTGGTGGGAGGGTGAAAAACTGTTTTTT.

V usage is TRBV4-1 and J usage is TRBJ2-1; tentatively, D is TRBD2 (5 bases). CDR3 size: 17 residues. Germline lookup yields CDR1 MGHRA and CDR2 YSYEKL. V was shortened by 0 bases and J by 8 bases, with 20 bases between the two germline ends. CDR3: CASSQDEGLALFHEQFF. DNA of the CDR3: TGCGCCAGCAGCCAAGATGAGGGCCTAGCCCTTTTTCATGAGCAGTTCTTC.

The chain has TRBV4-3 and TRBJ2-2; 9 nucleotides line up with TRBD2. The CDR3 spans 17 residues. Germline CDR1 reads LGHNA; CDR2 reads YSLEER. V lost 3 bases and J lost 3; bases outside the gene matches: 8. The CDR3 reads CASSQLLAGVDTGELFF. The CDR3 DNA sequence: TGCGCCAGCAGCCAGCTTTTAGCGGGAGTCGACACCGGGGAGCTGTTTTTT.

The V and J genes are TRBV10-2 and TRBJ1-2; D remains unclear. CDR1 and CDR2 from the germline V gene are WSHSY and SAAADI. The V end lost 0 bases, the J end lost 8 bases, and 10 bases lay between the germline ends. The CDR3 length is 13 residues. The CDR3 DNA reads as TGCGCCAGCAGTGAGTCAAGGGTGGAAGGCTACACCTTC. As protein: CASSESRVEGYTF.

The CDR3 coding sequence is TGCAGCGTTGCCGCTAGCGGGAGTGCAGATACGCAGTATTTT. Translating it yields CSVAASGSADTQYF. V is TRBV29-1 and J is TRBJ2-3, with TRBD2 matching 10 bases. The V gene's germline CDR1 is SQVTM and CDR2 ANQGSEA. V trimming: 4 bases; J trimming: 4 bases; junction bases outside the gene matches: 5. The length of the CDR3 is 14 residues.